A single sample gave rise to the 11 T cell receptor beta chains below, sequenced in a study of B cell selection in AIRE deficiency. Regulatory T cells were sorted as CD4+CD25hiCD127low/negative cells. The table came from immunoSEQ multiplex PCR; TCRdb's copy has only in-frame clones and leaves some out. Here the sample spans fewer than 25,000 clones, 80% to 95% being singletons. The sequenced sample was CD4+CD25+ Tregs sorted from PBMCs. The receptors here all came from a human donor in good health.

CDR3 protein: CASSQDPASGRAGEQFF. CDR3 DNA sequence: TGTGCCAGCAGCCAAGATCCGGCTAGCGGGAGGGCCGGGGAGCAGTTCTTC. The V call is TRBV4-2, the J call TRBJ2-1; 12 nucleotides agree with TRBD2. J gave up 10 bases and V 0 bases, and 10 bases lay outside the gene matches. Germline CDR1 is LGHNA and CDR2 is YNFKEQ. CDR3 length: 17 amino acids.

This chain connects TRBV5-1 to TRBJ2-6; D is uncertain. The CDR3 loop spans 16 amino acids. V was clipped by 0 bases and J by 0 bases, with 7 bases between them. The germline CDR1 and CDR2 sequences are SGHRS and YFSETQ. CDR3 sequence reads: CASSLVVGSGANVLTF. CDR3 bases: TGCGCCAGCAGCTTGGTCGTGGGCTCTGGGGCCAACGTCCTGACTTTC.

This sequence joins TRBV5-4 and TRBJ2-5; a possible D gene is TRBD2 (5 bases). The CDR3 has 16 amino acids. Germline V gives CDR1 SGHNT, CDR2 YYREEE (reference sequence). The V end was cut by 0 bases, the J end by 5 bases, with 17 bases between. The CDR3 coding sequence is TGTGCCAGCAGCTTGGGCCTCACTAGTATATTGGAGACCCAGTACTTC. Encoded protein: CASSLGLTSILETQYF.

J is TRBJ2-1 and V is TRBV29-1; D not certain. CDR3 length: 12 amino acids. Germline V gives CDR1 SQVTM, CDR2 ANQGSEA. Trimming removed 3 bases from V and 10 bases from J, with 13 bases in between. The CDR3 DNA reads TGCAGCGTTGATCGAGGCTCTAGGGAGCAGTTCTTC. Translating gives CSVDRGSREQFF.

The genes are TRBV19 and TRBJ2-5, with D maybe TRBD1 (7 bases). The DNA end is more similar to TRBJ2-7, so the J call may be wrong. The CDR3 is made up of 15 amino acids. Germline values: CDR1 LNHDA, CDR2 SQIVND (reference sequence). This CDR3 is CASSQKRTGGFEQYF. Here the CDR3 DNA reads TGTGCCAGTAGCCAAAAGAGGACAGGAGGGTTCGAGCAGTACTTC.

This chain joins TRBV5-1 and TRBJ2-1, with D perhaps TRBD1 or TRBD2 (7 bases each). Germline CDR1 SGHRS, CDR2 YFSETQ. Between the trimmed V and J ends, which lost 4 bases and 10 bases, there was a span of 15 bases. The CDR3 is 13 residues long. The CDR3 reads CASSRYQGGEQFF. CDR3 in DNA: TGCGCCAGCAGCAGATACCAGGGGGGGGAGCAGTTCTTC.

V usage is TRBV5-1 and J usage is TRBJ1-6, with 9 bases identical to TRBD1. After removal of 0 bases from V and 10 bases from J, the junction contained 8 bases not matched to a gene. Germline V gene sequence: CDR1 SGHRS, CDR2 YFSETQ. This CDR3 comprises 16 residues. The CDR3, as DNA: TGCGCCAGCAGCTTGGCCCAGGGACAGGGTCGGTCACCCCTCCACTTT. Protein product: CASSLAQGQGRSPLHF.

CDR3 coding DNA: TGTGCCATCACCCAAGGGGTCAGCTATGGCTACACCTTC. This sequence encodes CAITQGVSYGYTF. The chain uses TRBV10-3 and TRBJ1-2, with D possibly being TRBD1 (5 bases). V lost 7 bases to trimming and J lost 4 bases, with 13 bases between them. In germline, CDR1 is ENHRY, CDR2 SYGVKD. The CDR3 runs to 13 residues.

The genes are TRBV6-1 and TRBJ1-1; 9 bases match TRBD1. The junction had 6 bases not matched to a gene; V was cut back by 4 bases and J by 6 bases. This CDR3 has 14 amino acids. Germline assignment: CDR1 MNHNS and CDR2 SASEGT. CDR3 residues: CASSVTGTGSEAFF. The CDR3 nucleotides read TGTGCCAGCAGTGTTACCGGGACAGGGTCTGAAGCTTTCTTT.

CDR3 loop: CASSLGGPQPQHF. The DNA of the CDR3 is TGTGCCAGCAGCTTGGGAGGGCCTCAGCCCCAGCATTTT. The V call is TRBV7-2, the J call TRBJ1-5, with no clear D. Per germline, CDR1 SGHTA and CDR2 FQGNSA. V lost 3 bases and J lost 6, with 9 bases in between. CDR3 length: 13 amino acids.

V is TRBV14 and J is TRBJ2-2; D unclear. Trimming cost V 2 bases and J 7 bases, with 11 bases left between them. The CDR3 is 14 residues long. Germline-derived CDR1 and CDR2 are SGHDN and FVKESK. CDR3 nucleotide sequence: TGTGCCAGCAGCCAAAACTGGCTTGGCGGGGAGCTGTTTTTT. Its translation: CASSQNWLGGELFF.